This paragraph reports one T cell receptor beta chain. This clone was seen just once. Its specific antigen is unknown. No base-level quality is on record; no much larger clone is a single base apart. Relative to germline, V is 7 bases shorter and J is 3 bases shorter, with 21 bases between their ends. From a lookup of the germline V gene, CDR1 and CDR2 are LGHNT and FRNRAP. Measured from the cysteine to the phenylalanine, the CDR3 is 16 residues long. Only the CDR3 part of the read is kept: 48 bases, read in frame from the first base. This sample was included in a study of T cell responses to AZD1222 COVID-19 vaccine (dated by TCRdb to about 2021). In the study overall: TCR sequencing was performed for 230 to 250 trial participants, of whom about 210 were given two doses of AZD1222 and around 25 were given two doses of MenACWY control vaccine. Trial participants were enrolled by age into subgroups of 18-55, 56-69 and 70-plus years, and roughly 160, 29 and 62 TCR-sequenced participants, respectively, were included in these subgroups. Beyond this particular receptor, the publication reports: In the small 56-69-year group, the increase in depth fell short of significance, most likely because of low power. Spike-specific TCR breadth and depth rose significantly after two AZD1222 doses compared with day 0 and with MenACWY recipients. Reportedly, almost half of the unique spike-specific TCRs recognized epitopes lying outside the regions that are mutated in the B.1.351 and B.1.1.7 variants. Vaccine-associated CD4 TCRs spanned the whole spike protein, with dominant responses in regions 160-218 and 743-854. Conclusions about previously exposed vaccinees are limited because only a handful of AZD1222 recipients were SARS-CoV-2 seropositive at baseline. No day 14 peak-response samples were available, so repertoires were characterized only after the peak T cell response. Participants were mostly white British, with more females than males. The authors suggested clonal diversity may have been underestimated.

The CDR3 regions of human TCRbeta chains were subjected to immunosequencing. In the paper's pipeline: TCRs in the repertoires were matched against a reference library of SARS-CoV-2-specific TCRs that had been generated with the MIRA antigen-specificity platform. Breadth meant the fraction of unique TCRs that were SARS-CoV-2-associated, whereas depth meant the fraction of total T cells that were SARS-CoV-2-associated. Using the MIRA data, every spike-specific TCR was mapped to the spike region that the TCR reacted to and assigned to either a CD4 or a CD8 class. Log10-transformed breadth and depth values were compared by one-way ANOVA with Sidak's multiple comparisons tests. Imported from immuneACCESS, the table was reduced by TCRdb to in-frame sequences with V and J called. These copies leave out some clones; in studies compared against another copy, an unresolved V gene accounts for under half, and the cause of the remainder is not known. For V, J and clone size, that table is used; D and trimming come from the DNA. The sample has approximately 130,000 clones on record, over 75% of them singletons. The biggest ten clones account for roughly 6.1% of the sample.

This specimen's time point label, interpreted: about 28 days (+/-7) after the second vaccine dose. AZD1222 recipients with second doses at about 4 weeks or about 12 weeks were pooled, because spike-specific TCR depth and breadth did not differ between schedules. Vaccinee samples came from UK trials COV001 and COV002, including a single-blind randomized controlled phase 2/3 trial of AZD1222 (ChAdOx1 nCoV-19) in healthy adults. For TCRbeta chain sequencing, PBMC samples from trial participants were taken at day 0 and at day 28 after the second dose. Rearrangement joined TRBV12-5 to TRBJ2-5; 7 matching bases give a weak D call of TRBD2. This TCR was recovered from an adult who received the AZD1222 COVID-19 vaccine. This specimen was peripheral blood, taken 28 days after the second AZD1222 dose. This receptor has the CDR3 CASAPPLQGLKETQYF. The base sequence is TGTGCTAGTGCCCCTCCCCTACAGGGACTAAAAGAGACCCAGTACTTC.